Listed here are 24 T cell receptor beta chains from one sample, sequenced in a study of T-cell memory formation after mild COVID-19. MiXCR was run by TCRdb on the 5' RACE reads, yielding one entry per CDR3 protein. The data hold over 120,000 distinct CDR3 sequences, with over 15% observed a single time. The specimen was PBMCs or a T cell subset sorted from them (not recorded which). The receptors were sampled from an adult woman who had mild COVID-19 (a few samples of this study predate the infection). Cell type and time point are not known.

The rearrangement links TRBV12-3 or TRBV12-4 to TRBJ2-6, with TRBD1 matching over 7 bases. This CDR3 is built from 20 residues. After removal of 5 bases from V and 0 bases from J, the junction contained 16 bases not matched to a gene. This CDR3 reads CASSRTLGGSQLSGANVLTF. DNA for the CDR3: TGTGCCAGCAGTCGGACGTTAGGGGGCTCCCAACTCTCTGGGGCCAACGTCCTGACTTTC.

This clonotype came up a few times. The rearrangement joins TRBV7-9 to TRBJ2-2; 7 bases agree with TRBD2. There are 15 residues in the CDR3. Unmatched junction bases numbered 9, after V lost 4 bases and J lost 7 bases. Germline CDR1 and CDR2: SEHNR and FQNEAQ (reference sequence). CDR3 sequence reads: CASSSPGRGGGELFF. In nucleotides, the CDR3 is TGTGCCAGCAGCTCACCCGGGCGCGGGGGCGGGGAGCTGTTTTTT.

The chain has TRBV12-3 or TRBV12-4 and TRBJ2-1; tentative D call: TRBD2 (5 bases). The CDR3 consists of 15 residues. Trimming pared 9 bases from V and 2 bases from J, leaving 17 bases between. DNA for the CDR3: TGTGCCAGTCAACGGGGAGTGGGAGCCTACAATGAGCAGTTCTTC. Protein product: CASQRGVGAYNEQFF.

This clonotype was recorded a few times. The V call is TRBV7-2, the J call TRBJ2-3; a weak D match, TRBD1 (6 bases). V dropped 4 bases and J dropped 8 bases, with 13 bases sitting between them. The CDR3 totals 13 residues. CDR1 and CDR2 (germline): SGHTA, FQGNSA. The CDR3: CASSSDLRGTQYF. The CDR3 DNA reads TGTGCCAGCAGCTCGGACCTCAGGGGTACGCAGTATTTT.

This rearrangement joins TRBV24-1 to TRBJ2-7, with D maybe TRBD2 (5 bases). The V end lost 0 bases, the J end lost 13 bases, and 9 bases lay between the germline ends. This CDR3 contains 11 residues. CDR1 and CDR2 from the germline V gene are KGHDR and SFDVKD. As DNA, the CDR3 is TGTGCCACCAGTGATTTGGAGGGAGAATACTTC. This codes for CATSDLEGEYF.

As regards this clonotype: A read error may explain this, as a much larger clone is one base away. The genes are TRBV10-3 and TRBJ1-1; no clear D gene. The CDR3 spans 13 residues. Germline lookup yields CDR1 ENHRY and CDR2 SYGVKD. Trimming took 8 bases from V and 1 from J, leaving 11 bases between them. Here the CDR3 DNA reads TGTGCCATCGCTTTTGAACAGAACACTGAAGCTTTCTTT. The encoded protein is CAIAFEQNTEAFF.

This rearrangement joins TRBV2 to TRBJ2-7; no firm D call. The V gene's germline CDR1 is SNHLY and CDR2 FYNNEI. V shed 6 bases and J shed 4 bases, with 10 bases lying between them. The CDR3 has 12 amino acids. The DNA of the CDR3 is TGTGCCAGCAGGCTAGACGGGTACGAGCAGTACTTC. Residues: CASRLDGYEQYF.

The chain employs TRBV11-2 and TRBJ2-7; 7 positions match TRBD1. This CDR3 is 15 amino acids long. Germline lookup yields CDR1 SGHAT and CDR2 FQNNGV. J lost 0 bases, V lost 5 bases, and 7 bases had no gene match. The DNA for the CDR3 is TGTGCCAGCAGCCCCTTTTGGGACAGCTCCTACGAGCAGTACTTC. This sequence encodes CASSPFWDSSYEQYF. The full variable domain, rest sourced from reference TRBV11-2 and TRBJ2-7, is EAGVAQSPRYKIIEKRQSVAFWCNPISGHATLYWYQQILGQGPKLLIQFQNNGVVDDSQLPKDRFSAERLKGVDSTLKIQPAKLEDSAVYLCASSPFWDSSYEQYFGPGTRLTVT.

This clonotype was counted a few times. The genes are TRBV20-1 and TRBJ1-1; D is undetermined. The germline gives CDR1 DFQATT, CDR2 SNEGSKA (reference sequence). The CDR3 contains 14 residues. Trimming left V 0 bases short and J 2 bases short, with 10 bases between. DNA for the CDR3: TGCAGTGCTAGAGATGGTCACTATAACACTGAAGCTTTCTTT. It specifies CSARDGHYNTEAFF.

V and J are TRBV5-6 and TRBJ1-2, with a weak D call TRBD1 (5 bases). Trimming cost V 1 base and J 5 bases, with 12 bases left between them. The CDR3 length is 14 residues. CDR1 SGHDT and CDR2 YYEEEE come from the germline V gene. In nucleotides, the CDR3 is TGTGCCAGCAGCTTGAAAGGGGCTAGATATGGCTACACCTTC. As protein: CASSLKGARYGYTF.

The chain links TRBV5-6 to TRBJ2-5, with TRBD2 identical over 12 bases. Trimming took 3 bases from V and 4 from J; bases not matched to a gene: 4. The length of the CDR3 is 15 residues. Germline lookup yields CDR1 SGHDT and CDR2 YYEEEE. The CDR3 nucleotides are TGTGCCAGCAGCTATAAGACTAGCGGGGGAGAGACCCAGTACTTC. This translates into CASSYKTSGGETQYF.

This clonotype was counted a few times. The chain carries TRBV7-9 and TRBJ2-6; 7 bases align to TRBD1. The CDR3 totals 14 residues. The germline gives CDR1 SEHNR, CDR2 FQNEAQ (reference sequence). After removal of 5 bases from V and 11 bases from J, the junction contained 9 bases not matched to a gene. The CDR3, as DNA: TGTGCCAGCAGCCTTGGGACAGCGGCTGACGTCCTGACTTTC. Amino acids: CASSLGTAADVLTF. Drawing the rest from reference TRBV7-9 and TRBJ2-6, the complete variable domain is DTGVSQNPRHKITKRGQNVTFRCDPISEHNRLYWYRQTLGQGPEFLTYFQNEAQLEKSRLLSDRFSAERPKGSFSTLEIQRTEQGDSAMYLCASSLGTAADVLTFGAGSRLTVL.

This chain uses TRBV10-3 with TRBJ2-3, with D perhaps TRBD2 (6 bases). The CDR3 is 15 residues long. V lost 8 bases and J 0 bases, leaving 15 bases between the germline ends. Germline CDR1 reads ENHRY; CDR2 reads SYGVKD. CDR3 in amino acids: CAIRGSALSTDTQYF. The CDR3 DNA reads as TGTGCCATCCGGGGGAGTGCCCTTAGCACAGATACGCAGTATTTT.

The gene calls are TRBV5-4 and TRBJ1-1; D may be TRBD1 (6 bases). This CDR3 is built from 13 residues. The V end lost 5 bases, the J end lost 5 bases, and 13 bases lay between the germline ends. Looked up from germline, CDR1 is SGHNT and CDR2 is YYREEE (reference sequence). The CDR3 reads CASRNDRQTEAFF. In DNA, the CDR3 is TGTGCCAGCAGAAACGACAGGCAAACTGAAGCTTTCTTT. The variable domain in full, with the rest retrieved from reference TRBV5-4 and TRBJ1-1, is ETGVTQSPTHLIKTRGQQVTLRCSSQSGHNTVSWYQQALGQGPQFIFQYYREEENGRGNFPPRFSGLQFPNYSSELNVNALELDDSALYLCASRNDRQTEAFFGQGTRLTVV.

This clonotype was observed a handful of times. The V call is TRBV30, the J call TRBJ1-2; D remains unclear. CDR3 size: 12 residues. Deletions cut 0 bases from V and 8 bases from J, with 10 bases between. The germline gives CDR1 GTSNPN, CDR2 SVGIG (reference sequence). The CDR3: CAWSVPLGGYTF. The CDR3 DNA follows: TGTGCCTGGAGTGTACCCCTTGGAGGCTACACCTTC.

V and J are TRBV7-9 and TRBJ2-7; tentative D call: TRBD1 (6 bases). V gave up 5 bases and J gave up 2 bases, with 13 bases separating them. The CDR3 sequence is 14 residues long. CDR1 is SEHNR and CDR2 is FQNEAQ in the germline V gene (reference sequence). The CDR3 here is CASSPTGKTYEQYF. CDR3 nucleotide sequence: TGTGCCAGCAGCCCCACAGGGAAAACCTACGAGCAGTACTTC. The entire variable domain, with the rest obtained from reference TRBV7-9 and TRBJ2-7, is as follows: DTGVSQNPRHKITKRGQNVTFRCDPISEHNRLYWYRQTLGQGPEFLTYFQNEAQLEKSRLLSDRFSAERPKGSFSTLEIQRTEQGDSAMYLCASSPTGKTYEQYFGPGTRLTVT.

The chain combines TRBV6-6 with TRBJ2-7; D perhaps matches TRBD2 (6 bases). The V end lost 2 bases, the J end lost 4 bases, and 15 bases lay between the germline ends. The CDR3 extends over 15 amino acids. The germline V gene encodes CDR1 MNHNY and CDR2 SVGAGI (reference sequence). The CDR3 DNA reads TGTGCCAGCAGTTACGCAACGGGAGCGAATTACGAGCAGTACTTC. This codes for CASSYATGANYEQYF.

This sequence joins TRBV5-1 and TRBJ2-7, with a possible D match to TRBD1 (6 bases). Trimming left V 3 bases short and J 0 bases short, with 13 bases between. This CDR3 comprises 15 residues. Per the germline V gene, CDR1 is SGHRS and CDR2 is YFSETQ. The CDR3 nucleotides are TGCGCCAGCAGCTCCGGACAGCCCATCTCCTACGAGCAGTACTTC. Amino acid sequence: CASSSGQPISYEQYF.

The sample holds a few counts of this clonotype. This rearrangement joins TRBV5-1 to TRBJ2-2; 9 positions match TRBD2. CDR3 size: 15 residues. J was trimmed by 4 bases and V by 4 bases; bases with no gene match: 5. Germline CDR1 SGHRS, CDR2 YFSETQ. The CDR3 DNA reads as TGCGCCAGCAGCAGACTAGCGGCGGGCACCGGGGAGCTGTTTTTT. This encodes CASSRLAAGTGELFF. Together with reference TRBV5-1 and TRBJ2-2, the CDR3 gives the full variable domain: KAGVTQTPRYLIKTRGQQVTLSCSPISGHRSVSWYQQTPGQGLQFLFEYFSETQRNKGNFPGRFSGRQFSNSRSEMNVSTLELGDSALYLCASSRLAAGTGELFFGEGSRLTVL.

This chain connects TRBV7-9 to TRBJ2-7; TRBD2 might be the D (6 bases). Germline V gene lookup returns CDR1 SEHNR and CDR2 FQNEAQ (reference sequence). This CDR3 contains 15 residues. Trimming took off 5 bases at V and 7 bases at J, with 21 bases between the two ends. The CDR3 DNA reads TGTGCCAGCAGCCCGGGGGTGCAGGGTTATGAGGAGCAGTACTTC. This codes for CASSPGVQGYEEQYF.

This clonotype appeared many times. The chain joins TRBV20-1 to TRBJ2-7; 11 bases are a match to TRBD1. With 5 bases clipped from V and 2 bases from J, the junction kept 8 bases outside the gene matches. The CDR3 extends over 15 amino acids. Germline CDR1 reads DFQATT; CDR2 reads SNEGSKA (reference sequence). The CDR3, as DNA: TGCAGTGCTCCCGGGACAGGGGGTTTAGCCTACGAGCAGTACTTC. It codes for CSAPGTGGLAYEQYF.

This clonotype has more than one count but fewer than ten. The CDR3 reads CASSYGLASEQYF. The CDR3 DNA reads as TGTGCCAGCAGCTACGGACTAGCGAGCGAGCAGTACTTC. The rearrangement uses TRBV7-6 and TRBJ2-7, with TRBD2 matching over 9 bases. The V gene's germline CDR1 is SGHVS and CDR2 FNYEAQ. This CDR3 comprises 13 residues. V was pared by 4 bases and J by 6 bases, with 4 bases of the junction left unmatched.

The J gene is TRBJ2-5, the V gene TRBV11-3, with D perhaps TRBD1 (5 bases). The V end was cut by 1 base, the J end by 4 bases, with 7 bases between. This CDR3 is 13 amino acids long. Germline CDR1 is SGHNT and CDR2 is YENEEA. The CDR3 loop is CASSLGTSETQYF. CDR3 in DNA: TGTGCCAGCAGCTTAGGGACATCAGAGACCCAGTACTTC.

The chain has TRBV6-2 or TRBV6-3 and TRBJ1-5, with 9 bases that match TRBD1. Germline CDR1 and CDR2: MNHEY and SVGEGT. J gave up 7 bases and V 6 bases, and 10 bases lay outside the gene matches. The CDR3 length is 15 residues. CDR3 loop: CASSHGTGKMQPQHF. CDR3 DNA: TGTGCCAGCAGCCATGGGACAGGGAAGATGCAGCCCCAGCATTTT.